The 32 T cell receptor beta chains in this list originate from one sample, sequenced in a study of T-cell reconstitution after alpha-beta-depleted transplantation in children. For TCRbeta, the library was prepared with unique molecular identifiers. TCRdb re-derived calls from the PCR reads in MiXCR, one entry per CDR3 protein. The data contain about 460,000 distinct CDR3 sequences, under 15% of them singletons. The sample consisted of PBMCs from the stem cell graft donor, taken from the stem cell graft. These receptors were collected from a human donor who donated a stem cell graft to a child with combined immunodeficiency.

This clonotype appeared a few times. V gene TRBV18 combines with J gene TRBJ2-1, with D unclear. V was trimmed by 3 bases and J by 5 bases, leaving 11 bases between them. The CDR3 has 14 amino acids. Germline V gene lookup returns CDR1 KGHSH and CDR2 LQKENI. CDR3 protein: CASSPSGRNNEQFF. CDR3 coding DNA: TGTGCCAGCTCACCCTCGGGTAGGAACAATGAGCAGTTCTTC.

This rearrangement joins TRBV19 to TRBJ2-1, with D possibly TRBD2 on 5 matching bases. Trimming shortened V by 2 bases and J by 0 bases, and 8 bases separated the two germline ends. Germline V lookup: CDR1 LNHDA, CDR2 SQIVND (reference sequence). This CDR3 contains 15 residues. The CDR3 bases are TGTGCCAGTAGTATACGCACTAGCTCCTACAATGAGCAGTTCTTC. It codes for CASSIRTSSYNEQFF.

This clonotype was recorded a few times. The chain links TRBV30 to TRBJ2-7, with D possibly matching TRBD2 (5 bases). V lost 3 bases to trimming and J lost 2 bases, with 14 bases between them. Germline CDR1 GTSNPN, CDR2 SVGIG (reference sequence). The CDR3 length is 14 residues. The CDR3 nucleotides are TGTGCCTGGAGCCAGGACGGGGATACCTACGAGCAGTACTTC. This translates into CAWSQDGDTYEQYF. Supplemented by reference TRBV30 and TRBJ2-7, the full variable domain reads SQTIHQWPATLVQPVGSPLSLECTVEGTSNPNLYWYRQAAGRGLQLLFYSVGIGQISSEVPQNLSASRPQDRQFILSSKKLLLSDSGFYLCAWSQDGDTYEQYFGPGTRLTVT.

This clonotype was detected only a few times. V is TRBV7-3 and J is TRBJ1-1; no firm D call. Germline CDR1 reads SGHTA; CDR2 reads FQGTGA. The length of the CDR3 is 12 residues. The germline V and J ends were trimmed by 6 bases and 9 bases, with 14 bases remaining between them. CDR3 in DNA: TGTGCCAGCAGACCCGAGGGCGGGCAAGCTTTCTTT. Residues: CASRPEGGQAFF.

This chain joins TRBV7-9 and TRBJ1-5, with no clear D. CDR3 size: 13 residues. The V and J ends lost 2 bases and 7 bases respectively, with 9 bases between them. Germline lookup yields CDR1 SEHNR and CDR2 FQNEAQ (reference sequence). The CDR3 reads CASSLTSRQPQHF. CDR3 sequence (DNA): TGTGCCAGCAGCTTAACATCACGGCAGCCCCAGCATTTT.

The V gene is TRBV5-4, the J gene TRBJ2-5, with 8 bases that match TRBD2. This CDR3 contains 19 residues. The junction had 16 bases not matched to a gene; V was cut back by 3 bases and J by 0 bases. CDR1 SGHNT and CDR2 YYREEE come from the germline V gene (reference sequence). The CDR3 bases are TGTGCCAGCAGCTATGGGAAGGAGCGGGGGCCACCGTACCAAGAGACCCAGTACTTC. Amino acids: CASSYGKERGPPYQETQYF.

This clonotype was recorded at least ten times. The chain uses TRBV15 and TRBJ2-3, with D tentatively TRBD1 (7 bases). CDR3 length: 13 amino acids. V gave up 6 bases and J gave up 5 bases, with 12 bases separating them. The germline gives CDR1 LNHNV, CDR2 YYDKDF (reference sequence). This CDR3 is CATSPGGQDTQYF. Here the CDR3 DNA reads TGTGCCACCAGTCCAGGGGGGCAAGATACGCAGTATTTT.

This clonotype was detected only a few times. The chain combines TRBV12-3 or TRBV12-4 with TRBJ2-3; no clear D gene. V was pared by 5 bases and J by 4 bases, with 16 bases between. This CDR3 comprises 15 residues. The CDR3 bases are TGTGCCAGCAGTGGGTGGGCTTCCAGTGCAGATACGCAGTATTTT. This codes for CASSGWASSADTQYF.

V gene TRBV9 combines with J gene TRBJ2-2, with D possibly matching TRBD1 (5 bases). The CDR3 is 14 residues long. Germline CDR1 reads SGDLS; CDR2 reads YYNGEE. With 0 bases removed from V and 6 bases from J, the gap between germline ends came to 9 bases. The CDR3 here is CASSVATRAGELFF. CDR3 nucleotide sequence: TGTGCCAGCAGCGTAGCTACCAGGGCCGGGGAGCTGTTTTTT.

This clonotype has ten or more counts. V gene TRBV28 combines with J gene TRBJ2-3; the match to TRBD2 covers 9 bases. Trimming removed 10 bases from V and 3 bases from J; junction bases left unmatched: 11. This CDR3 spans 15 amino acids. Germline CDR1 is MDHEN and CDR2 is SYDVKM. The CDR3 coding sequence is TGTGCCATTAGCGGGGCTAGCGGGGTAACAGATACGCAGTATTTT. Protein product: CAISGASGVTDTQYF.

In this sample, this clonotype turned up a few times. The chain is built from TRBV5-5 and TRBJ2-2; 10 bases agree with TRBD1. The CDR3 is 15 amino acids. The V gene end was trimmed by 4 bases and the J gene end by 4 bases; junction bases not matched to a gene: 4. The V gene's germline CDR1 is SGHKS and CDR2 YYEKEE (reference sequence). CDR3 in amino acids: CASSGDRGLTGELFF. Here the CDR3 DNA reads TGTGCCAGCAGCGGGGACAGGGGTCTCACCGGGGAGCTGTTTTTT.

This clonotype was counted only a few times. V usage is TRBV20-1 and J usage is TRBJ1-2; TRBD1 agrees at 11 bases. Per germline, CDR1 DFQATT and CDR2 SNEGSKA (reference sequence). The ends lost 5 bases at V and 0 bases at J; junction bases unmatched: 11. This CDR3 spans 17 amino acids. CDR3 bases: TGCAGTGCTTTATTCCGGGACAGGGGGAAGGCTAACTATGGCTACACCTTC. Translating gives CSALFRDRGKANYGYTF.

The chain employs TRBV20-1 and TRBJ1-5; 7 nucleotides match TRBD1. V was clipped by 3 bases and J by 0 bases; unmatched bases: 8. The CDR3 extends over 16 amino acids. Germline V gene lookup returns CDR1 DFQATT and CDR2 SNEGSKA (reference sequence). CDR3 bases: TGCAGTGCTAGTGTAGGGGGCAGTTATAGCAATCAGCCCCAGCATTTT. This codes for CSASVGGSYSNQPQHF.

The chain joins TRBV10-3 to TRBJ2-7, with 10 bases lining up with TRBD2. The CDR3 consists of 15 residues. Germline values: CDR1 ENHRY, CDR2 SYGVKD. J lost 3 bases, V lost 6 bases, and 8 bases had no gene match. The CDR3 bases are TGTGCCATCAGCGGGGGTCCTAGCGGGAGCTACGAGCAGTACTTC. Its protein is CAISGGPSGSYEQYF.

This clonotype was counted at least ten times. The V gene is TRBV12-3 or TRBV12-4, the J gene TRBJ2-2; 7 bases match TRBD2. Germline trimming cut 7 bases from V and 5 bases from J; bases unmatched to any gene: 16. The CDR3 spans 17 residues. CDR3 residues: CASMVWPAGKKTGELFF. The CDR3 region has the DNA TGTGCCAGCATGGTTTGGCCAGCGGGAAAGAAAACCGGGGAGCTGTTTTTT.

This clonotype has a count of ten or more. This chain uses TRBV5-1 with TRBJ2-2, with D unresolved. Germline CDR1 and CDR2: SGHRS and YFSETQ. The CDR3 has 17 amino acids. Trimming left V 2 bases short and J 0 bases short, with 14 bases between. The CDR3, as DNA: TGCGCCAGCAGCTTCCGAAGGGATCACGCGAACACCGGGGAGCTGTTTTTT. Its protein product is CASSFRRDHANTGELFF.

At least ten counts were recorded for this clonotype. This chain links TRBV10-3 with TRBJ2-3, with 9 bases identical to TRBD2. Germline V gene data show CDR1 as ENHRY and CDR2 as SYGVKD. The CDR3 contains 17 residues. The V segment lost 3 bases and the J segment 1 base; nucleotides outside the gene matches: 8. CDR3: CAISDSSRTSGTDTQYF. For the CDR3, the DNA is TGTGCCATCAGTGACTCGAGTCGGACTAGCGGCACAGATACGCAGTATTTT.

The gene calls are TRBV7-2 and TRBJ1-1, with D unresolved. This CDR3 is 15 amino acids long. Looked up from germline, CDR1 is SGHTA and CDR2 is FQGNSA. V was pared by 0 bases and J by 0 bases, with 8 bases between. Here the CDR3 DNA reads TGTGCCAGCAGCTTAGCTCTTTCGATGAACACTGAAGCTTTCTTT. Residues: CASSLALSMNTEAFF. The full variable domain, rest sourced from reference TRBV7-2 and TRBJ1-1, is GAGVSQSPSNKVTEKGKDVELRCDPISGHTALYWYRQSLGQGLEFLIYFQGNSAPDKSGLPSDRFSAERTGGSVSTLTIQRTQQEDSAVYLCASSLALSMNTEAFFGQGTRLTVV.

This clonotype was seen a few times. The chain's CDR3 is CASSPKTVGSNQPQHF. The CDR3 nucleotides read TGTGCCAGCAGTCCGAAGACAGTTGGTAGCAATCAGCCCCAGCATTTT. This chain joins TRBV6-1 and TRBJ1-5; tentatively, D is TRBD1 (5 bases). With 5 bases removed from V and 0 bases from J, the gap between germline ends came to 14 bases. Germline CDR1 and CDR2: MNHNS and SASEGT. This CDR3 spans 16 amino acids.

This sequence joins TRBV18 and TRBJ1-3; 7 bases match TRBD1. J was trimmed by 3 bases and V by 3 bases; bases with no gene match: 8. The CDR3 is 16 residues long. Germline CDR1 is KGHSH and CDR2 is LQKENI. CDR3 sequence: CASSPEKGAIGNTIYF. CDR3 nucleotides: TGTGCCAGCTCACCCGAAAAGGGGGCAATTGGAAACACCATATATTTT.

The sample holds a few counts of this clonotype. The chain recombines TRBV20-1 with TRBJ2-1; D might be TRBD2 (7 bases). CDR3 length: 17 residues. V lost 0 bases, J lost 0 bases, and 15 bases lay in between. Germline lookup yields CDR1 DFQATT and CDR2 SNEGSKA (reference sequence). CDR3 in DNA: TGCAGTGCTAGAGATCCGCTAGCGGACAGCTCCTACAATGAGCAGTTCTTC. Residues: CSARDPLADSSYNEQFF.

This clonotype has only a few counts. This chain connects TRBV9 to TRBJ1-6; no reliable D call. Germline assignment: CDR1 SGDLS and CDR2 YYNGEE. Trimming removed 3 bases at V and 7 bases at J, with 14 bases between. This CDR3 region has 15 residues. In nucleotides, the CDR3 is TGTGCCAGCAGCGCGGGTGGAAACCTCAATTCACCCCTCCACTTT. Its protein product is CASSAGGNLNSPLHF.

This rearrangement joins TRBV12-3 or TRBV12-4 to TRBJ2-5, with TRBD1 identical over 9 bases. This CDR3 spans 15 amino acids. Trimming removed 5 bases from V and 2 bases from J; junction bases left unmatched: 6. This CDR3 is CASSRGTGRQETQYF. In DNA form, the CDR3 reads TGTGCCAGCAGTCGAGGGACAGGGAGGCAAGAGACCCAGTACTTC.

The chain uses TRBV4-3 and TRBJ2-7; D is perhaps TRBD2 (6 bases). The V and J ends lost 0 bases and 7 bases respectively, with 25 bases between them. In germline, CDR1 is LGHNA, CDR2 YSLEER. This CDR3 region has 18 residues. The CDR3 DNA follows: TGCGCCAGCAGCCAAGATTGGGGGGACGACAGCGACCGCGGGGAGCAGTACTTC. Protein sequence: CASSQDWGDDSDRGEQYF.

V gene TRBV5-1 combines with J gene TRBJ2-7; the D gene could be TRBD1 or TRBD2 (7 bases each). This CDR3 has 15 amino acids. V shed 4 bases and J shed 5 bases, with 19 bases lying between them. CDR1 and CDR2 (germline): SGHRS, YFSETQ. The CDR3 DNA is TGCGCCAGCAGCCCGTCCGGGGAGGGGGCCAACGAGCAGTACTTC. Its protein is CASSPSGEGANEQYF.

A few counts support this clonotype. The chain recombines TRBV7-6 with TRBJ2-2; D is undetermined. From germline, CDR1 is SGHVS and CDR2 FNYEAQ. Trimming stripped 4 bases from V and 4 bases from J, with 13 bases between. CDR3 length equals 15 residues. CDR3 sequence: CASSSAPRLTGELFF. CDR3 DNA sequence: TGTGCCAGCAGCTCGGCCCCTAGACTCACCGGGGAGCTGTTTTTT.

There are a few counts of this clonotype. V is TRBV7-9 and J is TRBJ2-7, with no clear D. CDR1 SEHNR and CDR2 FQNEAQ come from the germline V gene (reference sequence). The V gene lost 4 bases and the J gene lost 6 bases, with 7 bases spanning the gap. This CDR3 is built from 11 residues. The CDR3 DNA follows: TGTGCCAGCAGCTCCTATCGCGAGCAGTACTTC. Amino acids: CASSSYREQYF.

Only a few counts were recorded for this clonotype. Here the CDR3 DNA reads TGCGCCAGCAAGGCCGAAACGAACACCGGGGAGCTGTTTTTT. Translated, it gives CASKAETNTGELFF. This chain uses TRBV5-1 with TRBJ2-2; D remains unclear. Trimming cost V 6 bases and J 0 bases, with 9 bases left between them. This CDR3 region has 14 residues. Germline V gene sequence: CDR1 SGHRS, CDR2 YFSETQ.

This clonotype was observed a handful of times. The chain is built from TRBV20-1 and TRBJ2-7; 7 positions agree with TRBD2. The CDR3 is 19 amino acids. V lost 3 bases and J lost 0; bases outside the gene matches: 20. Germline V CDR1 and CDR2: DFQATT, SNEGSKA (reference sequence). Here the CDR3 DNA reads TGCAGTGCTAGGCCCGCCGAAGGCCAGGGAGGGGCCCCCTCCTACGAGCAGTACTTC. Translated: CSARPAEGQGGAPSYEQYF.

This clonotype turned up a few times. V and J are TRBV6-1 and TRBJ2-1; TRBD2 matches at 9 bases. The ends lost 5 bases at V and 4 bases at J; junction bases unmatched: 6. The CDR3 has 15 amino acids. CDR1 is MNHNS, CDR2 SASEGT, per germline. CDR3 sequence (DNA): TGTGCCAGCAGTCCGGAGGGACTAGCTTACAATGAGCAGTTCTTC. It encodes CASSPEGLAYNEQFF.

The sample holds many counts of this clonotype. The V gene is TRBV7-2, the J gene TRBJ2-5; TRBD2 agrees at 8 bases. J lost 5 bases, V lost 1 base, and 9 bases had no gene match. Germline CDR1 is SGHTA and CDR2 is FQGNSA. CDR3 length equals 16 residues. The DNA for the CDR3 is TGTGCCAGCAGCTTAGGGCACGGGGGGGCATACGAGACCCAGTACTTC. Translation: CASSLGHGGAYETQYF.

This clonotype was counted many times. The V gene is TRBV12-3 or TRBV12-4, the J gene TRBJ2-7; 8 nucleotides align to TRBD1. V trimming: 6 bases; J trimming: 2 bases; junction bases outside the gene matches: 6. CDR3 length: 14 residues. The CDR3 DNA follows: TGTGCCAGCAGGCCGGACAGGGCAACCTACGAGCAGTACTTC. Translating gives CASRPDRATYEQYF.